These 21 T cell receptor beta chains came from one sample sequenced in a study of cytomegalovirus exposure and HLA in healthy donors. Researchers ran the PCR with 60 Vbeta and 13 Jbeta primers. The data were produced by immunoSEQ multiplex PCR, yet TCRdb's version contains in-frame clones alone and is incomplete. The sample shows 150,000 to 200,000 clones, just over 75% of them seen only once. Sequenced: PBMCs. The receptors were sampled from a man aged 25 to 40 in good health and CMV-seronegative.

The chain combines TRBV15 with TRBJ2-1, with 7 bases that match TRBD2. This CDR3 spans 18 amino acids. V lost 0 bases to trimming and J lost 5 bases; unmatched junction nucleotides: 13. Germline CDR1 is LNHNV and CDR2 is YYDKDF (reference sequence). In DNA form, the CDR3 reads TGTGCCACCAGCAGAGATCCACGTCGGGAGGCAACCGACAATGAGCAGTTCTTC. It encodes CATSRDPRREATDNEQFF.

This sequence joins TRBV4-1 and TRBJ2-7, with 9 bases identical to TRBD1. Germline V gives CDR1 MGHRA, CDR2 YSYEKL. This CDR3 is built from 15 residues. The V and J ends lost 1 base and 4 bases, in that order; junction bases with no gene match: 5. The CDR3 loop is CASSQAGTGLYEQYF. CDR3 coding DNA: TGCGCCAGCAGCCAAGCCGGGACAGGGTTGTACGAGCAGTACTTC.

The chain has TRBV15 and TRBJ1-3; D might be TRBD1 (5 bases). This CDR3 contains 15 residues. With 5 bases removed from V and 9 bases from J, the gap between germline ends came to 20 bases. CDR1 is LNHNV, CDR2 YYDKDF, per germline (reference sequence). The CDR3 here is CATSRGGPTGGTIYF. The CDR3 nucleotides read TGTGCCACCAGCCGGGGAGGTCCTACAGGTGGCACCATATATTTT.

J is TRBJ2-7 and V is TRBV2, with a possible D match to TRBD2 (6 bases). The CDR3 is 15 residues long. Trimming cost V 5 bases and J 0 bases, with 14 bases left between them. The germline gives CDR1 SNHLY, CDR2 FYNNEI. The DNA for the CDR3 is TGTGCCAGCAGTCCCCGGGGGTTGAGCTCCTACGAGCAGTACTTC. This codes for CASSPRGLSSYEQYF.

The chain is built from TRBV20-1 and TRBJ2-2, with D hard to call. V gave up 4 bases and J gave up 6 bases, with 6 bases separating them. Germline V gene data show CDR1 as DFQATT and CDR2 as SNEGSKA (reference sequence). The CDR3 covers 11 residues. The CDR3 sequence: CSAKGAGELFF. The CDR3 DNA reads TGCAGTGCTAAAGGAGCCGGGGAGCTGTTTTTT.

The rearrangement joins TRBV5-1 to TRBJ2-7, with D unresolved. This CDR3 comprises 15 residues. In germline, CDR1 is SGHRS, CDR2 YFSETQ. V was cut by 4 bases and J by 0 bases, with 14 bases left in between. The CDR3 here is CASSVFRDNSYEQYF. As DNA, the CDR3 is TGCGCCAGCAGCGTTTTCCGAGACAACTCCTACGAGCAGTACTTC. Drawing the rest from reference TRBV5-1 and TRBJ2-7, the complete variable domain is KAGVTQTPRYLIKTRGQQVTLSCSPISGHRSVSWYQQTPGQGLQFLFEYFSETQRNKGNFPGRFSGRQFSNSRSEMNVSTLELGDSALYLCASSVFRDNSYEQYFGPGTRLTVT.

The V and J genes are TRBV5-6 and TRBJ2-7, with 8 bases matching TRBD2. This CDR3 is built from 15 residues. Unmatched junction bases numbered 15, after V lost 9 bases and J lost 4 bases. CDR1 SGHDT and CDR2 YYEEEE come from the germline V gene. The CDR3 DNA sequence: TGTGCCACTTTCACTCGGTCGGGGGGGTTATACGAGCAGTACTTC. Amino acid sequence: CATFTRSGGLYEQYF. Full variable domain (outside the CDR3, taken from reference TRBV5-6 and TRBJ2-7): DAGVTQSPTHLIKTRGQQVTLRCSPKSGHDTVSWYQQALGQGPQFIFQYYEEEERQRGNFPDRFSGHQFPNYSSELNVNALLLGDSALYLCATFTRSGGLYEQYFGPGTRLTVT.

J is TRBJ1-2 and V is TRBV19, with D perhaps TRBD1 (6 bases). Per the germline V gene, CDR1 is LNHDA and CDR2 is SQIVND (reference sequence). CDR3 length: 14 residues. Trimming took 5 bases from V and 3 from J, leaving 13 bases between them. CDR3 amino acids: CASSVRGRDYGYTF. CDR3 nucleotide sequence: TGTGCCAGTAGTGTCAGGGGTAGGGACTATGGCTACACCTTC.

The rearrangement uses TRBV27 and TRBJ2-1; no reliable D call. The CDR3 sequence is 16 residues long. Looked up from germline, CDR1 is MNHEY and CDR2 is SMNVEV (reference sequence). V was pared by 0 bases and J by 5 bases, with 14 bases between. CDR3 DNA sequence: TGTGCCAGCAGTTTATCGCGAGTTCCGGTTAACAATGAGCAGTTCTTC. Protein: CASSLSRVPVNNEQFF.

The chain joins TRBV5-1 to TRBJ1-2; D unclear. This CDR3 region has 11 residues. Deletions cut 7 bases from V and 3 bases from J, with 7 bases between. CDR1 is SGHRS, CDR2 YFSETQ, per germline. DNA of the CDR3: TGCGCCAGCGGGGAGGACTATGGCTACACCTTC. This gives the protein CASGEDYGYTF.

The chain joins TRBV4-1 to TRBJ1-2; the D gene is possibly TRBD1 (6 bases). Per the germline V gene, CDR1 is MGHRA and CDR2 is YSYEKL. Trimming stripped 0 bases from V and 1 base from J, with 9 bases between. The CDR3 has 15 residues. CDR3 DNA: TGCGCCAGCAGCCAAGATCAGGGGAATAACTATGGCTACACCTTC. Encoded protein: CASSQDQGNNYGYTF.

The chain combines TRBV5-6 with TRBJ2-1, with D perhaps matching TRBD1 (6 bases). Germline V lookup: CDR1 SGHDT, CDR2 YYEEEE. The CDR3 sequence is 18 residues long. Trimming shortened V by 0 bases and J by 0 bases, and 16 bases separated the two germline ends. CDR3 in DNA: TGTGCCAGCAGCTTGGAGGGTCGGACAGCGAGCTCCTACAATGAGCAGTTCTTC. It encodes CASSLEGRTASSYNEQFF. The full variable domain, with the rest looked up from reference TRBV5-6 and TRBJ2-1, is DAGVTQSPTHLIKTRGQQVTLRCSPKSGHDTVSWYQQALGQGPQFIFQYYEEEERQRGNFPDRFSGHQFPNYSSELNVNALLLGDSALYLCASSLEGRTASSYNEQFFGPGTRLTVL.

This clone was seen a single time. CDR3: CASAPGLAGIYTQYF. The CDR3 DNA reads as TGTGCCAGCGCCCCGGGACTAGCAGGGATATATACGCAGTATTTT. The chain couples TRBV6-4 to TRBJ2-3; 9 nucleotides align to TRBD2. Per the germline V gene, CDR1 is MRHNA and CDR2 is SNTAGT. The junction had 13 bases not matched to a gene; V was cut back by 8 bases and J by 7 bases. The CDR3 totals 15 residues.

The chain is built from TRBV9 and TRBJ1-5; D not certain. The length of the CDR3 is 13 residues. The V gene lost 0 bases and the J gene lost 7 bases, with 8 bases spanning the gap. CDR1 is SGDLS and CDR2 is YYNGEE in the germline V gene. The CDR3 sequence: CASSVDWAQPQHF. CDR3 DNA sequence: TGTGCCAGCAGCGTAGACTGGGCCCAGCCCCAGCATTTT.

The gene calls are TRBV5-4 and TRBJ1-1, with 9 bases matching TRBD1. There are 16 residues in the CDR3. Germline loops: CDR1 SGHNT, CDR2 YYREEE (reference sequence). J lost 2 bases, V lost 0 bases, and 5 bases had no gene match. The CDR3 DNA sequence: TGTGCCAGCAGCTTGGCCCTGGGACAGGGAAACACTGAAGCTTTCTTT. Protein sequence: CASSLALGQGNTEAFF.

This chain joins TRBV11-3 and TRBJ2-7; 7 bases align to TRBD2. The trim removed 2 bases at V and 4 bases at J, leaving 17 bases unmatched. Germline CDR1 SGHNT, CDR2 YENEEA. The CDR3 runs 18 residues. As DNA, the CDR3 is TGTGCCAGCAGCTTAATAGCTAGCGGAAAAGGGTTACCATACGAGCAGTACTTC. Translating it yields CASSLIASGKGLPYEQYF.

This clone showed up just a few times. This specimen includes other DNA sequences encoding the same CDR3. V gene TRBV4-1 combines with J gene TRBJ2-2, with D uncertain. Per the germline V gene, CDR1 is MGHRA and CDR2 is YSYEKL. Trimming pared 1 base from V and 1 base from J, leaving 4 bases between. The CDR3 has 14 residues. The CDR3 is CASSQGQNTGELFF. CDR3 DNA: TGCGCCAGCAGCCAAGGACAGAACACCGGGGAGCTGTTTTTT.

The V call is TRBV2, the J call TRBJ2-3, with TRBD1 matching over 8 bases. Germline loops: CDR1 SNHLY, CDR2 FYNNEI. CDR3 size: 14 residues. V lost 7 bases and J lost 0; bases outside the gene matches: 3. CDR3 sequence reads: CASTRTGSTDTQYF. DNA of the CDR3: TGTGCCAGCACGAGGACAGGGAGCACAGATACGCAGTATTTT.

The chain joins TRBV29-1 to TRBJ2-1; 13 bases fit TRBD2. J was trimmed by 4 bases and V by 3 bases; bases with no gene match: 6. CDR3 length: 16 amino acids. Germline assignment: CDR1 SQVTM and CDR2 ANQGSEA. This CDR3 is CSVDAPGLAGYNEQFF. The CDR3 nucleotides are TGCAGCGTTGATGCCCCGGGACTAGCGGGATACAATGAGCAGTTCTTC.

V and J are TRBV13 and TRBJ1-1; no firm D call. The V end lost 1 base, the J end lost 0 bases, and 15 bases lay between the germline ends. The CDR3 length is 17 residues. Germline-derived CDR1 and CDR2 are PRHDT and FYEKMQ (reference sequence). The CDR3 DNA reads as TGTGCCAGCAGCTTAGAGGCCGGTCCGGGTATGAACACTGAAGCTTTCTTT. Residues: CASSLEAGPGMNTEAFF.

This clone was counted a few times. The chain links TRBV5-6 to TRBJ2-7; D may be TRBD1 (6 bases). The CDR3 is 15 residues long. CDR1 is SGHDT, CDR2 YYEEEE, per germline. The V end lost 1 base, the J end lost 2 bases, and 13 bases lay between the germline ends. CDR3 protein: CASSLSRDTPYEQYF. For the CDR3, the DNA is TGTGCCAGCAGCTTGTCCAGGGACACCCCCTACGAGCAGTACTTC.